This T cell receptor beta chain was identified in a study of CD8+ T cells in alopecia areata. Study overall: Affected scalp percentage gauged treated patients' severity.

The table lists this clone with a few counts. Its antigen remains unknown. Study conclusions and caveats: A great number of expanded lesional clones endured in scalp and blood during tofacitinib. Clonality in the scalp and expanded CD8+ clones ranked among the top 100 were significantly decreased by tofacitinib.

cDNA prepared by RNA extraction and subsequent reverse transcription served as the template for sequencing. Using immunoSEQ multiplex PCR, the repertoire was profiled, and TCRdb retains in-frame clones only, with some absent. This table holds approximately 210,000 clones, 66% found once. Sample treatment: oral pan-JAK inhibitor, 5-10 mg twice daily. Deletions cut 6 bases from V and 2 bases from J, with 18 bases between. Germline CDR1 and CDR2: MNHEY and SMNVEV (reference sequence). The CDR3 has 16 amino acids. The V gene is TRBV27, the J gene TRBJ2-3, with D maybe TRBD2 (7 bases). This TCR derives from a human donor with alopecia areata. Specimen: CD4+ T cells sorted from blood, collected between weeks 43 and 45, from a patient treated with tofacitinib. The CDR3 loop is CASRRGAGPYTDTQYF. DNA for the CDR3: TGTGCCAGCAGACGGGGGGCGGGCCCTTACACAGATACGCAGTATTTT.